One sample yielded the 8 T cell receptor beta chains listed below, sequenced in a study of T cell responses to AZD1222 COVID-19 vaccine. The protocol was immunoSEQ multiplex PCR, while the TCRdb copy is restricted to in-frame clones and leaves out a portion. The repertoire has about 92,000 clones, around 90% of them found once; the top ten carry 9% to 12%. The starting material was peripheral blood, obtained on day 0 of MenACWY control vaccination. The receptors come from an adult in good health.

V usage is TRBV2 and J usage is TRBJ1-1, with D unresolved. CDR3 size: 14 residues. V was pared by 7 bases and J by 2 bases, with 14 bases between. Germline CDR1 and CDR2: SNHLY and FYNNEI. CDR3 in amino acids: CASIIGWGNTEAFF. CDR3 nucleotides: TGTGCCAGCATCATCGGGTGGGGAAACACTGAAGCTTTCTTT.

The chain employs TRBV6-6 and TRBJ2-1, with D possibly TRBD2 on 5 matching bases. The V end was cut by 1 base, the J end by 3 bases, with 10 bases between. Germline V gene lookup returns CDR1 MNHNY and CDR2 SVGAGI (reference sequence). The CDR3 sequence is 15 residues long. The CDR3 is CASSYFTSGYNEQFF. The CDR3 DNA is TGTGCCAGCAGTTACTTCACTAGTGGCTACAATGAGCAGTTCTTC.

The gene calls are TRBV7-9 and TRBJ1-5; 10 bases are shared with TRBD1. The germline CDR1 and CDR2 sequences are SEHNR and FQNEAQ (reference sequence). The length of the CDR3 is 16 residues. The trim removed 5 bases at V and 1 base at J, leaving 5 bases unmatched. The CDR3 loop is CASSPGQGESNQPQHF. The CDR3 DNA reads TGTGCCAGCAGCCCCGGACAGGGGGAGAGCAATCAGCCCCAGCATTTT.

CDR3: CASSEQAGIGNTEAFF. For the CDR3, the DNA is TGTGCCAGCAGTGAACAGGCCGGGATTGGGAACACTGAAGCTTTCTTT. V usage is TRBV6-1 and J usage is TRBJ1-1; no clear D gene. The germline CDR1 and CDR2 sequences are MNHNS and SASEGT. The CDR3 has 16 residues. The V end lost 2 bases, the J end lost 1 base, and 14 bases lay between the germline ends.

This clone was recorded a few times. The CDR3 DNA is TGTGCCTGGAGTGGGGACAGGGGGCAGAATCAGCCCCAGCATTTT. This translates into CAWSGDRGQNQPQHF. The chain links TRBV30 to TRBJ1-5; 12 nucleotides align to TRBD1. The CDR3 consists of 15 residues. Germline CDR1 reads GTSNPN; CDR2 reads SVGIG (reference sequence). Germline trimming cut 1 base from V and 4 bases from J; bases unmatched to any gene: 2. The variable domain in full, completed from reference TRBV30 and TRBJ1-5, reads SQTIHQWPATLVQPVGSPLSLECTVEGTSNPNLYWYRQAAGRGLQLLFYSVGIGQISSEVPQNLSASRPQDRQFILSSKKLLLSDSGFYLCAWSGDRGQNQPQHFGDGTRLSIL.

CDR3 DNA: TGTGCCAGCAGTGGGGGTTCTAACTATGGCTACACCTTC. Translated: CASSGGSNYGYTF. The chain is built from TRBV2 and TRBJ1-2; D is unresolved. The CDR3 covers 13 residues. Germline-derived CDR1 and CDR2 are SNHLY and FYNNEI. Trimming took 4 bases from V and 0 from J, leaving 6 bases between them.

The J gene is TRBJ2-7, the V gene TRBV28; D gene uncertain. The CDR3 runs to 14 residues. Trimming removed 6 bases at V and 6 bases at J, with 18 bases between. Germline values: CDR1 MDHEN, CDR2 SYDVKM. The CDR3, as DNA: TGTGCCAGCAGCCTAAACCTGGGCAGGCCCGAGCAGTACTTC. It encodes CASSLNLGRPEQYF.

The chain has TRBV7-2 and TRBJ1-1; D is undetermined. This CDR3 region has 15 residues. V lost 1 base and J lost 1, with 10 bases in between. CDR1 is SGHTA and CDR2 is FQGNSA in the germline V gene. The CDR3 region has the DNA TGTGCCAGCAGCTTAGTTGTGGCAGGGAACACTGAAGCTTTCTTT. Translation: CASSLVVAGNTEAFF.